This note documents a single TCR beta chain sequence. The antigen is unknown. These data are taken from a study of a mutant IDH1 vaccine in newly diagnosed glioma. Time point here: week 11, during vaccination. Each dose delivered 300 ug of mutant IDH1 20-mer peptide subcutaneously with imiquimod. Here immunoSEQ multiplex PCR was the method, and the copy in TCRdb shows in-frame clones only, minus some. The table shows around 30,000 clones, with 90% occurring only once. The length of the CDR3 is 16 residues. Germline V gives CDR1 SGHTA, CDR2 FQGNSA. V lost 1 base, J lost 2 bases, and 7 bases stayed unmatched.

The sequence was obtained from a man younger than 35 with glioma. This chain connects TRBV7-2 to TRBJ1-1; 7 bases map to TRBD1. The sequences come from PBMCs, collected from a glioma patient whose treatment included an IDH1 peptide vaccine. CDR3 residues: CASSLGHRGYNTEAFF. CDR3 sequence (DNA): TGTGCCAGCAGCTTAGGCCACAGGGGTTATAACACTGAAGCTTTCTTT. Supplemented by reference TRBV7-2 and TRBJ1-1, the full variable domain reads GAGVSQSPSNKVTEKGKDVELRCDPISGHTALYWYRQSLGQGLEFLIYFQGNSAPDKSGLPSDRFSAERTGGSVSTLTIQRTQQEDSAVYLCASSLGHRGYNTEAFFGQGTRLTVV.